The clone carrying this T cell receptor beta chain was detected many times. Its cognate antigen is unknown. These data belong to a study of T cells after yellow fever vaccination. General study findings and limits: Contamination of FACS-sorted repertoires by abundant clonotypes from the bulk population could occur.

V was clipped by 6 bases and J by 8 bases, with 10 bases between them. The CDR3 consists of 11 residues. Germline V gene lookup returns CDR1 MNHEY and CDR2 SVGEGT. MiXCR, applied by TCRdb to the 5' RACE reads, yields one record per CDR3 protein. This table has about 340,000 distinct CDR3 sequences, around 3.9% appearing once. This receptor was identified in a man younger than 30 who received the YFV17D yellow fever vaccine. Sequencing was performed on PBMCs, taken 5 days after the yellow fever booster vaccination. The rearrangement joins TRBV6-2 or TRBV6-3 to TRBJ1-2, with D uncertain. As DNA, the CDR3 is TGTGCCAGCAGCGCCGAAACGGGCTACACCTTC. It codes for CASSAETGYTF.